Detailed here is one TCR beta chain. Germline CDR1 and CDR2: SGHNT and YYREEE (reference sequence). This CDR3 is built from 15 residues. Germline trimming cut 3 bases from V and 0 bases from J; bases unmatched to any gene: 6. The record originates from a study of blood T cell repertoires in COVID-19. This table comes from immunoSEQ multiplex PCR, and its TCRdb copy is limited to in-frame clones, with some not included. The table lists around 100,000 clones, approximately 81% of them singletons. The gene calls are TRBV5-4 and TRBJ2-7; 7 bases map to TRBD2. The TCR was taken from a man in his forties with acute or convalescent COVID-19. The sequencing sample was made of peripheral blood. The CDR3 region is CASSSKRESSYEQYF. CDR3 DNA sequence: TGTGCCAGCAGCTCAAAGCGGGAATCCTCCTACGAGCAGTACTTC.